Following are 12 T cell receptor beta chains from one sample sequenced in a study of T cell repertoires in cytomegalovirus infection. Their antigens remain unidentified. TCRdb itself ran the reads through MiXCR, one entry per CDR3 protein. Of nearly 700,000 distinct CDR3 sequences listed, 30% to 35% were seen once; the top ten hold roughly 20%. The sequencing used cultured PBMCs, collected from culture after CMV antigen stimulation. These receptors came from a human donor in good health (CMV status not recorded). Some clones in this sample may be carry-over from other donors' samples.

The rearrangement uses TRBV7-2 and TRBJ1-6; weak D call: TRBD1 (6 bases). Germline CDR1 reads SGHTA; CDR2 reads FQGNSA. The CDR3 consists of 14 residues. V lost 1 base to trimming and J lost 9 bases, with 10 bases between them. In DNA form, the CDR3 reads TGTGCCAGCAGCTTAGAAGGGGGAGGTTCACCCCTCCACTTT. This translates into CASSLEGGGSPLHF.

The CDR3 DNA sequence: TGTGCCAGCAGCCTAGAACCCCCGACAGTAACCTACTCCTACGAGCAGTACTTC. It translates to CASSLEPPTVTYSYEQYF. The rearrangement links TRBV4-2 to TRBJ2-7; D might be TRBD1 (5 bases). The CDR3 covers 18 residues. CDR1 LGHNA and CDR2 YNFKEQ come from the germline V gene. Trimming removed 4 bases at V and 0 bases at J, with 22 bases between.

This clonotype was detected only a few times. The gene calls are TRBV5-4 and TRBJ1-6, with D perhaps TRBD1 (5 bases). The germline V gene has CDR1 SGHNT and CDR2 YYREEE (reference sequence). The CDR3 covers 17 residues. The V gene lost 4 bases and the J gene lost 9 bases, with 23 bases spanning the gap. CDR3 sequence: CASSPMGGPDPSSPLHF. CDR3 sequence (DNA): TGTGCCAGCAGCCCAATGGGGGGTCCGGACCCCAGTTCACCCCTCCACTTT.

This clonotype has just a few counts. V usage is TRBV6-1 and J usage is TRBJ1-2; 7 bases match TRBD1. Germline trimming cut 10 bases from V and 8 bases from J; bases unmatched to any gene: 10. The CDR3 extends over 12 amino acids. Germline V CDR1 and CDR2: MNHNS, SASEGT. The CDR3 DNA reads TGTGCCACCCAGGGGGACGCGCGGGGCTACACCTTC. It specifies CATQGDARGYTF.

This clonotype was detected only a few times. CDR3 in DNA: TGTGCCAGCAGTCCCCCAGGACAGTGGAACAATGAGCAGTTCTTC. This translates into CASSPPGQWNNEQFF. The rearrangement links TRBV6-1 to TRBJ2-1, with D tentatively TRBD1 (6 bases). Trimming left V 5 bases short and J 5 bases short, with 16 bases between. The CDR3 covers 15 residues. Germline V gene sequence: CDR1 MNHNS, CDR2 SASEGT.

This clonotype occurred a few times. The chain links TRBV7-8 to TRBJ2-1; perhaps D is TRBD1 or TRBD2 (10 bases each). The CDR3 spans 18 residues. Germline V CDR1 and CDR2: SGHVS, FQNEAQ. V was clipped by 6 bases and J by 8 bases, with 29 bases between them. The CDR3 loop is CASSWDRGSGRAWDEQFF. The CDR3 DNA reads as TGTGCCAGCAGTTGGGACAGGGGAAGCGGGAGGGCTTGGGATGAGCAGTTCTTC.

The V and J genes are TRBV4-1 and TRBJ2-1; D might be TRBD1 (6 bases). The germline V and J ends were trimmed by 3 bases and 3 bases, with 12 bases remaining between them. Germline V gene data show CDR1 as MGHRA and CDR2 as YSYEKL. CDR3 length equals 15 residues. This chain's CDR3 is CASSQPGHRYNEQFF. The CDR3 nucleotides are TGCGCCAGCAGCCAGCCGGGACACCGCTACAATGAGCAGTTCTTC.

This clonotype was seen repeatedly, ten times or more. The V gene is TRBV12-3 or TRBV12-4, the J gene TRBJ1-1; TRBD1 agrees at 7 bases. CDR3 length: 15 residues. The J segment lost 1 base and the V segment lost 2 bases, leaving 4 bases of the junction unmatched. Here the CDR3 reads CASSLRGRWNTEAFF. In DNA, the CDR3 is TGTGCCAGCAGTTTAAGGGGGCGGTGGAACACTGAAGCTTTCTTT.

The rearrangement joins TRBV6-2 or TRBV6-3 to TRBJ2-5; D unresolved. CDR3 length: 11 residues. Germline-derived CDR1 and CDR2 are MNHEY and SVGEGT. For the CDR3, the DNA is TGTGCTACACAAGGCGCGGAGACCCAGTACTTC. It encodes CATQGAETQYF.

This clonotype was picked up many times. This chain uses TRBV12-3 or TRBV12-4 with TRBJ1-1; D not resolved. The CDR3 has 13 residues. Trimming took off 6 bases at V and 5 bases at J, with 13 bases between the two ends. CDR3 loop: CASSLTGSTEAFF. The CDR3 coding sequence is TGTGCCAGCAGCCTAACCGGGAGTACTGAAGCTTTCTTT.

CDR3 coding DNA: TGTGCCAGCAGCGATGGGCAGGGGACGGATCAGCCCCAGCATTTT. Amino acids: CASSDGQGTDQPQHF. The J gene is TRBJ1-5, the V gene TRBV2; tentative D call: TRBD1 (6 bases). The ends were cut back, 6 bases at V and 5 bases at J, with 17 bases in the middle. The CDR3 consists of 15 residues. Germline values: CDR1 SNHLY, CDR2 FYNNEI.

This clonotype was counted between two and nine times. V gene TRBV10-3 combines with J gene TRBJ1-5; TRBD1 might be the D (5 bases). Trimming removed 10 bases at V and 6 bases at J, with 13 bases between. Germline CDR1 is ENHRY and CDR2 is SYGVKD. The CDR3 spans 12 residues. The CDR3 sequence: CATADSFQPQHF. CDR3 DNA: TGTGCCACTGCAGACAGTTTTCAGCCCCAGCATTTT.